Following are 21 T cell receptor beta chains from one sample sequenced in a study of cytomegalovirus exposure and HLA in healthy donors. Primers for the PCR totalled 60 Vbeta and 13 Jbeta. Using immunoSEQ multiplex PCR, the repertoire was profiled, and TCRdb retains in-frame clones only, with some absent. The sample consists of 150,000 to 200,000 clones, 75% to 85% of them appearing once. Material for sequencing was PBMCs. The source is a woman aged 45-59 years in good health and CMV-seronegative.

The chain links TRBV5-1 to TRBJ2-2; 10 nucleotides line up with TRBD2. The junction had 1 base not matched to a gene; V was cut back by 4 bases and J by 1 base. The CDR3 spans 15 residues. CDR1 is SGHRS and CDR2 is YFSETQ in the germline V gene. The CDR3 here is CASSRTSGNTGELFF. CDR3 DNA sequence: TGCGCCAGCAGCCGGACTAGCGGGAACACCGGGGAGCTGTTTTTT.

The chain is built from TRBV18 and TRBJ2-3, with 9 bases identical to TRBD2. Germline CDR1 reads KGHSH; CDR2 reads LQKENI. There are 14 residues in the CDR3. The trim removed 6 bases at V and 3 bases at J, leaving 4 bases unmatched. CDR3 sequence (DNA): TGTGCCAGCTCGATAGCGGGAGTTACAGATACGCAGTATTTT. Protein product: CASSIAGVTDTQYF.

This clone was observed a handful of times. At one end, the junction sequence differs from germline, possibly due to a read error. In nucleotides, the CDR3 is TGTTCCAGCAGCCTCGGGACCTACGAGCAGTACTTC. It yields the protein CSSSLGTYEQYF. This chain joins TRBV7-9 and TRBJ2-7; a weak D match, TRBD2 (5 bases). Germline-derived CDR1 and CDR2 are SEHNR and FQNEAQ (reference sequence). The CDR3 length is 12 residues.

This clone occurred once. V and J are TRBV28 and TRBJ2-6, with D hard to call. Trimming cost V 3 bases and J 0 bases, with 12 bases left between them. Germline-derived CDR1 and CDR2 are MDHEN and SYDVKM. The length of the CDR3 is 17 residues. This chain's CDR3 is CASSLGRRYSGANVLTF. The CDR3 DNA reads TGTGCCAGCAGTTTGGGCAGGCGATACTCTGGGGCCAACGTCCTGACTTTC.

This chain links TRBV7-9 with TRBJ1-1; TRBD1 might be the D (6 bases). With 5 bases removed from V and 11 bases from J, the gap between germline ends came to 18 bases. The V gene's germline CDR1 is SEHNR and CDR2 FQNEAQ (reference sequence). There are 13 residues in the CDR3. In DNA, the CDR3 is TGTGCCAGCAGCCGATCCAGGGGTGTAGGGGCTTTCTTT. It specifies CASSRSRGVGAFF.

The CDR3 sequence is CASSRDRAPETQYF. CDR3 nucleotide sequence: TGTGCCAGCAGCCGGGACAGGGCCCCAGAGACCCAGTACTTC. The chain uses TRBV7-7 and TRBJ2-5; 9 positions agree with TRBD1. The V gene end was trimmed by 5 bases and the J gene end by 4 bases; junction bases not matched to a gene: 5. CDR1 SSHAT and CDR2 FNYEAQ come from the germline V gene (reference sequence). This CDR3 is 14 amino acids long.

V and J are TRBV28 and TRBJ2-5, with 11 bases matching TRBD1. The J call could be wrong; TRBJ2-7 is a better fit for the DNA end. Germline V CDR1 and CDR2: MDHEN, SYDVKM. The CDR3 has 15 residues. The CDR3 region has the DNA TGTGCCAGCGCTTCTTCCGGGACAGGGGGCTACGAGCAGTACTTC. Its protein product is CASASSGTGGYEQYF.

In DNA, the CDR3 is TGTGCCAGCAGCTTAAGGGGGCCCATAAACACCGGGGAGCTGTTTTTT. Protein product: CASSLRGPINTGELFF. The gene calls are TRBV11-2 and TRBJ2-2; 7 bases align to TRBD1. With V trimmed by 2 bases and J by 2 bases, 5 bases remained unmatched. The CDR3 length is 16 residues. Per germline, CDR1 SGHAT and CDR2 FQNNGV.

This clone was counted a single time. The chain links TRBV7-2 to TRBJ2-1; a weak D match, TRBD1 (5 bases). The germline gives CDR1 SGHTA, CDR2 FQGNSA. V lost 2 bases to trimming and J lost 4 bases, with 9 bases between them. CDR3 length: 14 amino acids. CDR3 loop: CASSLLKGYNEQFF. The DNA for the CDR3 is TGTGCCAGCAGCTTACTGAAGGGGTACAATGAGCAGTTCTTC. The full variable domain, with the rest looked up from reference TRBV7-2 and TRBJ2-1, is GAGVSQSPSNKVTEKGKDVELRCDPISGHTALYWYRQSLGQGLEFLIYFQGNSAPDKSGLPSDRFSAERTGGSVSTLTIQRTQQEDSAVYLCASSLLKGYNEQFFGPGTRLTVL.

Concerning this clone itself: The junction departs from germline at one end; a sequencing error may be responsible. This chain links TRBV4-1 with TRBJ2-7, with a possible D match to TRBD2 (5 bases). Germline-derived CDR1 and CDR2 are MGHRA and YSYEKL. The CDR3 totals 16 residues. CDR3 bases: TGCGCCAGCACCCAAGAGGCCTCTAGCATCTACCACGAGCAGTACTTC. It codes for CASTQEASSIYHEQYF.

The rearrangement joins TRBV4-2 to TRBJ2-1; TRBD1 aligns across 8 bases. The CDR3 extends over 15 amino acids. Germline V gene sequence: CDR1 LGHNA, CDR2 YNFKEQ. Unmatched junction bases numbered 12, after V lost 6 bases and J lost 8 bases. The CDR3 spells CASRSGGSSTDEQFF. In nucleotides, the CDR3 is TGTGCCAGCAGGTCAGGGGGCTCCTCTACAGATGAGCAGTTCTTC.

The chain links TRBV21-1 to TRBJ2-7; the table's D call TRBD2 went unverified against the DNA. TRBV21-1 is termed a pseudogene. The CDR3 sequence is 11 residues long. CDR3 sequence reads: CASSRRPKQYF. CDR3 DNA: TGTGCCAGCAGCCGCCGCCCTAAGCAGTACTTC.

The rearrangement links TRBV30 to TRBJ1-4; a weak D match, TRBD1 (5 bases). The CDR3 loop spans 15 amino acids. CDR1 is GTSNPN and CDR2 is SVGIG in the germline V gene (reference sequence). With 7 bases removed from V and 0 bases from J, the gap between germline ends came to 15 bases. In DNA form, the CDR3 reads TGTGCCTTCAACGGGGGGACCTCAACTAATGAAAAACTGTTTTTT. This codes for CAFNGGTSTNEKLFF.

V usage is TRBV4-1 and J usage is TRBJ1-2, with TRBD1 matching 7 bases. Germline trimming cut 4 bases from V and 0 bases from J; bases unmatched to any gene: 8. The CDR3 totals 16 residues. CDR1 is MGHRA and CDR2 is YSYEKL in the germline V gene. CDR3 protein: CASSRGPGTANYGYTF. DNA for the CDR3: TGCGCCAGCAGCCGAGGCCCCGGGACAGCTAACTATGGCTACACCTTC.

This clone was observed a single time. The gene calls are TRBV19 and TRBJ2-5, with TRBD2 identical over 11 bases. The J call could be wrong; TRBJ2-7 is a better fit for the DNA end. There are 14 residues in the CDR3. Germline-derived CDR1 and CDR2 are LNHDA and SQIVND (reference sequence). CDR3 loop: CASRTSGGSYEQYF. The CDR3 region has the DNA TGTGCCAGTAGAACTAGCGGGGGCTCCTACGAGCAGTACTTC.

The chain uses TRBV25-1 and TRBJ1-3; D perhaps matches TRBD1 (5 bases). In germline, CDR1 is MGHDK, CDR2 SYGVNS. The length of the CDR3 is 15 residues. The V and J ends lost 0 bases and 2 bases respectively, with 8 bases between them. CDR3 nucleotides: TGTGCCAGCAGTGAATATGGGACTGCTGGAAACACCATATATTTT. This gives the protein CASSEYGTAGNTIYF.

In this sample, this clone turned up a few times. The rearrangement joins TRBV6-1 to TRBJ2-1; D is possibly TRBD1 (5 bases). The CDR3 is 14 residues long. V was clipped by 2 bases and J by 3 bases, with 8 bases between them. CDR1 and CDR2 (germline): MNHNS, SASEGT. CDR3 nucleotide sequence: TGTGCCAGCAGTGAATGGGGCAGCTACAATGAGCAGTTCTTC. This codes for CASSEWGSYNEQFF.

V gene TRBV30 combines with J gene TRBJ1-5; D gene uncertain. The CDR3 contains 12 residues. V lost 2 bases to trimming and J lost 5 bases, with 7 bases between them. Germline values: CDR1 GTSNPN, CDR2 SVGIG (reference sequence). The CDR3 sequence is CAWSPRDQPQHF. In DNA form, the CDR3 reads TGTGCCTGGAGTCCCCGGGATCAGCCCCAGCATTTT.

The chain recombines TRBV5-5 with TRBJ1-2; 10 positions match TRBD1. This CDR3 comprises 14 residues. Trimming removed 5 bases from V and 2 bases from J; junction bases left unmatched: 3. In germline, CDR1 is SGHKS, CDR2 YYEKEE (reference sequence). The CDR3 sequence is CASRRDRGNYGYTF. The CDR3, as DNA: TGTGCCAGCAGGCGGGACAGGGGAAACTATGGCTACACCTTC.

V is TRBV7-7 and J is TRBJ2-5; no reliable D call. The CDR3 runs 15 residues. Trimming shortened V by 5 bases and J by 2 bases, and 15 bases separated the two germline ends. CDR1 SSHAT and CDR2 FNYEAQ come from the germline V gene (reference sequence). CDR3: CASSPLRGLQETQYF. The CDR3 coding sequence is TGTGCCAGCAGCCCCCTTCGTGGCTTACAAGAGACCCAGTACTTC.

The V call is TRBV5-1, the J call TRBJ2-2, with 11 bases lining up with TRBD2. Per germline, CDR1 SGHRS and CDR2 YFSETQ. Trimming cost V 3 bases and J 0 bases; bases outside gene matches: 4. This CDR3 comprises 17 residues. CDR3 sequence reads: CASSSLAGGPNTGELFF. The CDR3 region has the DNA TGCGCCAGCAGCTCCTTAGCGGGAGGGCCGAACACCGGGGAGCTGTTTTTT. Together with reference TRBV5-1 and TRBJ2-2, the CDR3 gives the full variable domain: KAGVTQTPRYLIKTRGQQVTLSCSPISGHRSVSWYQQTPGQGLQFLFEYFSETQRNKGNFPGRFSGRQFSNSRSEMNVSTLELGDSALYLCASSSLAGGPNTGELFFGEGSRLTVL.